Each of the 24 T cell receptor beta chains below was sequenced from the same sample in a study of shared clonotypes between healthy human individuals. Produced via immunoSEQ multiplex PCR; TCRdb's table is partial and in-frame only. The sample lists over a million clones; approximately 68% were seen once. Sample: memory CD4+ T cells sorted from blood. The subset was: CD45RA-negative fraction. These receptors originate from a man younger than 30 in good health.

This rearrangement joins TRBV27 to TRBJ2-5; D is uncertain. Germline CDR1 MNHEY, CDR2 SMNVEV (reference sequence). The V end lost 4 bases, the J end lost 1 base, and 16 bases lay between the germline ends. The CDR3 contains 16 residues. CDR3 sequence: CASSSGFGQPQETQYF. In nucleotides, the CDR3 is TGTGCCAGCAGTTCGGGCTTTGGTCAGCCCCAAGAGACCCAGTACTTC.

The chain links TRBV30 to TRBJ1-5, with D possibly being TRBD1 (5 bases). The CDR3 spans 16 residues. CDR1 GTSNPN and CDR2 SVGIG come from the germline V gene (reference sequence). V lost 5 bases and J lost 1, with 18 bases in between. CDR3 in amino acids: CAWGRGGLGSNQPQHF. CDR3 nucleotides: TGTGCCTGGGGGAGGGGCGGTTTGGGGAGCAATCAGCCCCAGCATTTT.

V and J are TRBV2 and TRBJ2-7, with 7 positions matching TRBD1. Trimming took 6 bases from V and 5 from J; bases not matched to a gene: 10. This CDR3 spans 14 amino acids. Germline values: CDR1 SNHLY, CDR2 FYNNEI. The CDR3 here is CASRRTGGGDEQYF. CDR3 DNA: TGTGCCAGCAGGCGGACAGGAGGTGGTGACGAGCAGTACTTC.

This clone appeared once. This chain joins TRBV5-5 and TRBJ2-5; 9 bases are shared with TRBD2. The CDR3 length is 15 residues. The V segment lost 0 bases and the J segment 5 bases; nucleotides outside the gene matches: 5. The germline V gene has CDR1 SGHKS and CDR2 YYEKEE (reference sequence). The CDR3, as DNA: TGTGCCAGCAGCTTGGGCGGCGGGGGGGCCGAGACCCAGTACTTC. It encodes CASSLGGGGAETQYF. Full variable domain (rest looked up from reference TRBV5-5 and TRBJ2-5): DAGVTQSPTHLIKTRGQQVTLRCSPISGHKSVSWYQQVLGQGPQFIFQYYEKEERGRGNFPDRFSARQFPNYSSELNVNALLLGDSALYLCASSLGGGGAETQYFGPGTRLLVL.

As for this clone: Possible read error: a much larger clone is one base away. V usage is TRBV28 and J usage is TRBJ1-4, with D uncertain. Germline V gene sequence: CDR1 MDHEN, CDR2 SYDVKM. The V end lost 6 bases, the J end lost 6 bases, and 8 bases lay between the germline ends. The CDR3 length is 12 residues. Here the CDR3 DNA reads TGTGCCAGCAGCTCCCGGGATGAAAAACTGTTTTTT. Encoded protein: CASSSRDEKLFF.

The chain uses TRBV12-5 and TRBJ2-1, with unresolved D. The CDR3 totals 15 residues. Trimming left V 0 bases short and J 4 bases short, with 10 bases between. CDR1 LGHNT and CDR2 FRNRAP come from the germline V gene. The CDR3 nucleotides read TGTGCTAGTGGTTTGGTAAGAAAAACGTACAATGAGCAGTTCTTC. Protein product: CASGLVRKTYNEQFF.

To note about this clone: This CDR3 is also generated by other DNA sequences in the sample. This chain links TRBV9 with TRBJ2-3; weak D call: TRBD2 (5 bases). Germline CDR1 SGDLS, CDR2 YYNGEE. The CDR3 contains 15 residues. Deletions cut 0 bases from V and 0 bases from J, with 8 bases between. CDR3 bases: TGTGCCAGCAGCGTAGATGGCGGGAGCACAGATACGCAGTATTTT. Its protein product is CASSVDGGSTDTQYF.

As concerns this clone: A far bigger clonotype differs at one base, so this is likely a read error. The same CDR3 also results from other DNA sequences found in this sample. The chain links TRBV7-9 to TRBJ1-6, with a tentative D call TRBD1 (6 bases). This CDR3 comprises 14 residues. The germline CDR1 and CDR2 sequences are SEHNR and FQNEAQ (reference sequence). The CDR3 sequence: CASSLSRGNSPLHF. CDR3 DNA sequence: TGCGCCAGCAGCTTATCCAGGGGAAATTCACCCCTCCACTTT.

This clone has a handful of counts. This chain links TRBV20-1 with TRBJ2-7; the D call may be TRBD1 or TRBD2 (5 bases each). The CDR3 has 10 residues. From germline, CDR1 is DFQATT and CDR2 SNEGSKA (reference sequence). CDR3 sequence reads: CSARVGTGRV. CDR3 in DNA: TGCAGTGCTAGAGTCGGGACCGGAAGGGTC.

This chain joins TRBV7-2 and TRBJ2-7; 10 nucleotides line up with TRBD2. This CDR3 is built from 18 residues. Germline CDR1 is SGHTA and CDR2 is FQGNSA. The ends lost 1 base at V and 2 bases at J; junction bases unmatched: 11. CDR3 DNA: TGTGCCAGCAGCTTAGTAGCGGGAGGAGGGGCCGGGGCCTACGAGCAGTACTTC. Translating it yields CASSLVAGGGAGAYEQYF.

This clone was seen just once. The V and J genes are TRBV2 and TRBJ2-2; 8 bases line up with TRBD2. V trimming: 7 bases; J trimming: 6 bases; junction bases outside the gene matches: 10. Germline V lookup: CDR1 SNHLY, CDR2 FYNNEI. This CDR3 is 15 amino acids long. The CDR3 nucleotides read TGTGCCAGCAATAATGCCCGGGGGGGGCCCGGGGAGCTGTTTTTT. It codes for CASNNARGGPGELFF. The variable domain in full, with the rest retrieved from reference TRBV2 and TRBJ2-2, is EPEVTQTPSHQVTQMGQEVILRCVPISNHLYFYWYRQILGQKVEFLVSFYNNEISEKSEIFDDQFSVERPDGSNFTLKIRSTKLEDSAMYFCASNNARGGPGELFFGEGSRLTVL.

Note on this clone: In the same sample, other DNA sequences code for this CDR3. This CDR3 reads CASSLVWGQETQYF. For the CDR3, the DNA is TGCGCCAGCAGCTTGGTTTGGGGCCAAGAGACCCAGTACTTC. J is TRBJ2-5 and V is TRBV5-1; D gene ambiguous. This CDR3 has 14 amino acids. Per the germline V gene, CDR1 is SGHRS and CDR2 is YFSETQ. V gave up 0 bases and J gave up 1 base, with 7 bases separating them.

The genes are TRBV4-3 and TRBJ2-3, with D hard to call. V gave up 1 base and J gave up 2 bases, with 16 bases separating them. The CDR3 is made up of 17 amino acids. Germline loops: CDR1 LGHNA, CDR2 YSLEER. CDR3 region: CASSQGSVATPTDTQYF. The CDR3 nucleotides read TGCGCCAGCAGCCAAGGATCTGTCGCAACCCCCACAGATACGCAGTATTTT.

V gene TRBV7-9 combines with J gene TRBJ1-6; D is undetermined. Per the germline V gene, CDR1 is SEHNR and CDR2 is FQNEAQ (reference sequence). Trimming cost V 0 bases and J 1 base, with 1 base left between them. This CDR3 spans 14 amino acids. The CDR3 DNA reads as TGTGCCAGCAGCTTAGCTTCCTATAATTCACCCCTCCACTTT. Amino acids: CASSLASYNSPLHF.

The chain combines TRBV7-8 with TRBJ2-5; D may be TRBD1 (6 bases). The V end was cut by 2 bases, the J end by 2 bases, with 12 bases between. CDR3 length equals 15 residues. Germline CDR1 is SGHVS and CDR2 is FQNEAQ. CDR3 nucleotide sequence: TGTGCCAGCAGCTTACAGGGGAGTATTCAAGAGACCCAGTACTTC. Protein product: CASSLQGSIQETQYF.

The chain uses TRBV6-6 and TRBJ1-2; 9 bases align to TRBD1. After removal of 7 bases from V and 4 bases from J, the junction contained 7 bases not matched to a gene. This CDR3 has 14 residues. Germline values: CDR1 MNHNY, CDR2 SVGAGI (reference sequence). The chain's CDR3 is CASTSQGAFYGYTF. For the CDR3, the DNA is TGTGCCAGCACCTCACAGGGGGCTTTCTATGGCTACACCTTC.

This clone was seen more than once but under ten times. At one end, the junction sequence differs from germline, possibly due to a read error. The chain combines TRBV7-7 with TRBJ2-1; tentatively, D is TRBD2 (6 bases). In germline, CDR1 is SSHAT, CDR2 FNYEAQ (reference sequence). CDR3 length equals 14 residues. The CDR3 DNA reads as TGTGCTAGCAGCTTAGCGGCTTGGGATTATGAGCAGTTCTTC. Translated, it gives CASSLAAWDYEQFF.

The V gene is TRBV2, the J gene TRBJ2-7; 12 bases agree with TRBD1. CDR3 length equals 14 residues. Germline lookup yields CDR1 SNHLY and CDR2 FYNNEI. J lost 6 bases, V lost 4 bases, and 4 bases had no gene match. In nucleotides, the CDR3 is TGTGCCAGCAGTGCCGGGACAGGGGGCTTCGAGCAGTACTTC. Translated, it gives CASSAGTGGFEQYF. The whole variable domain, filled in from reference TRBV2 and TRBJ2-7, reads EPEVTQTPSHQVTQMGQEVILRCVPISNHLYFYWYRQILGQKVEFLVSFYNNEISEKSEIFDDQFSVERPDGSNFTLKIRSTKLEDSAMYFCASSAGTGGFEQYFGPGTRLTVT.

This clone was seen a handful of times. V and J are TRBV18 and TRBJ1-6, with D unresolved. CDR3 size: 12 residues. The V gene's germline CDR1 is KGHSH and CDR2 LQKENI. The V end was cut by 6 bases, the J end by 8 bases, with 8 bases between. CDR3 region: CASSTVDSPLHF. CDR3 coding DNA: TGTGCCAGCTCCACGGTTGATTCACCCCTCCACTTT.

Here the CDR3 DNA reads TGTGCCAGCAGTGAAGTCAGGACCAGCAATCAGCCCCAGCATTTT. It specifies CASSEVRTSNQPQHF. The chain links TRBV2 to TRBJ1-5; D gene unclear. CDR3 length: 15 amino acids. Germline-derived CDR1 and CDR2 are SNHLY and FYNNEI. The ends were cut back, 1 base at V and 1 base at J, with 8 bases in the middle.

This chain joins TRBV11-2 and TRBJ2-1; D remains ambiguous. The CDR3 is made up of 16 amino acids. Germline lookup yields CDR1 SGHAT and CDR2 FQNNGV. V lost 2 bases to trimming and J lost 7 bases, with 18 bases between them. DNA for the CDR3: TGTGCCAGCAGCTTACCTAATAGCCCCTCAAGGAATGAGCAGTTCTTC. Its protein product is CASSLPNSPSRNEQFF. The full variable domain, rest sourced from reference TRBV11-2 and TRBJ2-1, is EAGVAQSPRYKIIEKRQSVAFWCNPISGHATLYWYQQILGQGPKLLIQFQNNGVVDDSQLPKDRFSAERLKGVDSTLKIQPAKLEDSAVYLCASSLPNSPSRNEQFFGPGTRLTVL.

The count of this clone is one. The chain is built from TRBV6-5 and TRBJ2-1; 11 nucleotides match TRBD1. CDR1 is MNHEY, CDR2 SVGAGI, per germline. This CDR3 has 15 amino acids. V shed 5 bases and J 12 bases; nucleotides not matched to a gene: 12. The CDR3 spells CASSSRDRGKPSQFF. The DNA for the CDR3 is TGTGCCAGCAGTAGCCGGGACAGGGGGAAGCCGTCGCAGTTCTTC.

This clone was seen many times. The rearrangement uses TRBV5-4 and TRBJ2-3, with TRBD2 matching 7 bases. The CDR3 has 18 amino acids. Germline V gene lookup returns CDR1 SGHNT and CDR2 YYREEE (reference sequence). The V segment lost 4 bases and the J segment 0 bases; nucleotides outside the gene matches: 14. The CDR3 sequence is CASSRPGSSGFSTDTQYF. The CDR3 DNA reads TGTGCCAGCAGCCGCCCAGGGTCTAGCGGTTTTAGCACAGATACGCAGTATTTT. Full variable domain (remainder filled in from reference TRBV5-4 and TRBJ2-3): ETGVTQSPTHLIKTRGQQVTLRCSSQSGHNTVSWYQQALGQGPQFIFQYYREEENGRGNFPPRFSGLQFPNYSSELNVNALELDDSALYLCASSRPGSSGFSTDTQYFGPGTRLTVL.

J is TRBJ1-4 and V is TRBV28, with D possibly matching TRBD1 (6 bases). The CDR3 loop spans 15 amino acids. V was cut by 8 bases and J by 5 bases, with 18 bases left in between. Germline V gene data show CDR1 as MDHEN and CDR2 as SYDVKM. The CDR3 sequence is CASASQDSANEKLFF. CDR3 bases: TGTGCCAGCGCCTCTCAGGACAGCGCAAATGAAAAACTGTTTTTT.